Listed below are T cell receptor beta chains from one sample, sequenced in a study of OX40 agonist ivuxolimab in advanced cancers. Libraries were prepared by immunoSEQ multiplex PCR; TCRdb keeps only in-frame clonotypes and omits some of them. The sample gives 70,000 to 80,000 clones, 86% of which show up once; over 0.6% is in the top ten. The sample here was CD4+ or CD8+ T cells sorted from blood, taken in a trial of the OX40 agonist ivuxolimab. All receptors come from an adult with an advanced solid tumor such as melanoma, head and neck, liver or kidney cancer. Each CDR3 is given with its conserved first and last residue. The order of the fields is D gene, clone size, V gene, J gene, CDR3 protein, CDR3 DNA. A D gene is named only where the DNA matches it firmly. The size entry is marked missing in some rows and otherwise reads once, few, many or a size class.

D gene: TRBD2
clone size: -
V gene: TRBV14
J gene: TRBJ2-3
CDR3 protein: CASSLFGSGMADTQYF
CDR3 DNA: TGTGCCAGCAGCCTCTTTGGTAGCGGGATGGCAGATACGCAGTATTTT

D gene: TRBD2
clone size: -
V gene: TRBV10-3
J gene: TRBJ2-2
CDR3 protein: CAVGSGTSANTGELFF
CDR3 DNA: TGTGCCGTCGGATCCGGGACTAGCGCGAACACCGGGGAGCTGTTTTTT

D gene: -
clone size: -
V gene: TRBV5-1
J gene: TRBJ2-3
CDR3 protein: CASTQADTQYF
CDR3 DNA: TGCGCCAGCACCCAGGCAGATACGCAGTATTTT

D gene: -
clone size: -
V gene: TRBV29-1
J gene: TRBJ2-2
CDR3 protein: CSVSGGHTGELFF
CDR3 DNA: TGCAGCGTTAGTGGGGGACACACCGGGGAGCTGTTTTTT

D gene: -
clone size: -
V gene: TRBV6-6
J gene: TRBJ2-7
CDR3 protein: CASSYFRGLAYEQYF
CDR3 DNA: TGTGCCAGCAGTTACTTCCGGGGTCTAGCCTACGAGCAGTACTTC

D gene: TRBD2
clone size: -
V gene: TRBV27
J gene: TRBJ2-2
CDR3 protein: CATLGLADTGELFF
CDR3 DNA: TGTGCCACCTTGGGACTAGCCGACACCGGGGAGCTGTTTTTT

D gene: TRBD1
clone size: once
V gene: TRBV19
J gene: TRBJ2-2
CDR3 protein: CASSIPNDRGLTTGELFF
CDR3 DNA: TGTGCCAGTAGTATACCAAACGACAGGGGTCTTACCACCGGGGAGCTGTTTTTT

D gene: -
clone size: few
V gene: TRBV2
J gene: TRBJ2-3
CDR3 protein: CASPRFRSGDTQYF
CDR3 DNA: TGTGCCAGCCCCCGGTTCCGATCTGGGGATACGCAGTATTTT

D gene: TRBD1
clone size: -
V gene: TRBV10-3
J gene: TRBJ1-2
CDR3 protein: CAISDLTGGRISYTF
CDR3 DNA: TGTGCCATCAGTGACCTGACAGGGGGCCGGATAAGCTACACCTTC

D gene: -
clone size: -
V gene: TRBV28
J gene: TRBJ2-7
CDR3 protein: CASSFHYEQYF
CDR3 DNA: TGTGCCAGCAGTTTTCATTACGAGCAGTACTTC

D gene: -
clone size: -
V gene: TRBV9
J gene: TRBJ2-5
CDR3 protein: CASSVGVWETQYF
CDR3 DNA: TGTGCCAGCAGCGTAGGAGTATGGGAGACCCAGTACTTC

D gene: TRBD1
clone size: -
V gene: TRBV10-3
J gene: TRBJ1-3
CDR3 protein: CAIFSGQGFSSGNTIYF
CDR3 DNA: TGTGCCATCTTTTCGGGACAGGGGTTTAGTTCTGGAAACACCATATATTTT

D gene: -
clone size: once
V gene: TRBV30
J gene: TRBJ1-3
CDR3 protein: CAWDQVPSGNTIYF
CDR3 DNA: TGTGCCTGGGATCAGGTCCCCTCTGGAAACACCATATATTTT

D gene: -
clone size: -
V gene: TRBV19
J gene: TRBJ2-7
CDR3 protein: CASSSRDFEQYF
CDR3 DNA: TGTGCCAGTAGTTCCCGGGACTTCGAGCAGTACTTC

D gene: -
clone size: -
V gene: TRBV5-1
J gene: TRBJ1-4
CDR3 protein: CASSIDQNEKLFF
CDR3 DNA: TGCGCCAGCAGCATCGATCAGAATGAAAAACTGTTTTTT